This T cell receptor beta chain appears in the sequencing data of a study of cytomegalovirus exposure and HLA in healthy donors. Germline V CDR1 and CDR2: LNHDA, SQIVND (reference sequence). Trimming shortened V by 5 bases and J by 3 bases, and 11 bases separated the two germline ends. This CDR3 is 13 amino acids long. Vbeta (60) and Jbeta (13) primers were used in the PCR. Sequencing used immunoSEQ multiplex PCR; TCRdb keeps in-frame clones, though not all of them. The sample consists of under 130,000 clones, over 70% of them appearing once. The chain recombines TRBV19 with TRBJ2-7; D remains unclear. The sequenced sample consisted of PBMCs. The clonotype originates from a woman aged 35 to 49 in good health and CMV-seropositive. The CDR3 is CASSQFPGYEQYF. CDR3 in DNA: TGTGCCAGTAGTCAGTTCCCTGGCTACGAGCAGTACTTC. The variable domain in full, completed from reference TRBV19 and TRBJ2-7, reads DGGITQSPKYLFRKEGQNVTLSCEQNLNHDAMYWYRQDPGQGLRLIYYSQIVNDFQKGDIAEGYSVSREKKESFPLTVTSAQKNPTAFYLCASSQFPGYEQYFGPGTRLTVT.